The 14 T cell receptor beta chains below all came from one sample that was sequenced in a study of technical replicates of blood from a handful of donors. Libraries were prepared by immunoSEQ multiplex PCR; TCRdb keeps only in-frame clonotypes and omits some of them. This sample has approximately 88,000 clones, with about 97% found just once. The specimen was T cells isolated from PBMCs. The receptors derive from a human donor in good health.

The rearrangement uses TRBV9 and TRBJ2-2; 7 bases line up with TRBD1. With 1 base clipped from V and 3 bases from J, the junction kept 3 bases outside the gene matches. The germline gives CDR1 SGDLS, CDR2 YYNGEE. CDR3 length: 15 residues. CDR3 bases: TGTGCCAGCAGCGTAACAGGGGTACACACCGGGGAGCTGTTTTTT. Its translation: CASSVTGVHTGELFF.

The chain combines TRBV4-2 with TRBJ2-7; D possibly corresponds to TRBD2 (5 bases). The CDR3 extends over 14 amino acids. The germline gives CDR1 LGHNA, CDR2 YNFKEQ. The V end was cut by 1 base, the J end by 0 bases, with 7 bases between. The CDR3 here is CASSQGLSSYEQYF. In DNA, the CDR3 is TGTGCCAGCAGCCAAGGACTAAGCTCCTACGAGCAGTACTTC.

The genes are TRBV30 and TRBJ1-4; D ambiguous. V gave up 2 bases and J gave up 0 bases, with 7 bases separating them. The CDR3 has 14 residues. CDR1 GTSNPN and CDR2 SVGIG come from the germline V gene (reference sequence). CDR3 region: CAWSMTTTNEKLFF. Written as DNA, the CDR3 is TGTGCCTGGAGTATGACAACAACTAATGAAAAACTGTTTTTT.

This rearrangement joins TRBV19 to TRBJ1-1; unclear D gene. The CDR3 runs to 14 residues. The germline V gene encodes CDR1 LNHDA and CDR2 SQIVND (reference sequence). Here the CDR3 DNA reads TGTGCTGTCTCCCTAGGGAGCTGGAACACTGAAGCTTTCTTT. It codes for CAVSLGSWNTEAFF.

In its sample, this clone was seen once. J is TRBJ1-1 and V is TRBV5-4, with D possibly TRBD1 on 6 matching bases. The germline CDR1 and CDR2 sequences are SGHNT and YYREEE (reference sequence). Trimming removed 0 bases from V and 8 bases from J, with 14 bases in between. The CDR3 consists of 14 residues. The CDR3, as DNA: TGTGCCAGCAGCTTGGATCCCCCGGGACACGAAGCTTTCTTT. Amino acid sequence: CASSLDPPGHEAFF.

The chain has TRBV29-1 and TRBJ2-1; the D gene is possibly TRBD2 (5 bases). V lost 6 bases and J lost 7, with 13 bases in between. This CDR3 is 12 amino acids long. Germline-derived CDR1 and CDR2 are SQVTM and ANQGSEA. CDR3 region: CSVGRPPNEQFF. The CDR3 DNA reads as TGCAGCGTGGGGAGACCGCCTAATGAGCAGTTCTTC.

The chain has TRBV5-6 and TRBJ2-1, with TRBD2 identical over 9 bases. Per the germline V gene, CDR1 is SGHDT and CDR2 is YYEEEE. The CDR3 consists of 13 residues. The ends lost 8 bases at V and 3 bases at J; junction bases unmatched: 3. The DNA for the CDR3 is TGTGCCAGTAGCGGGAGCCACTACAATGAGCAGTTCTTC. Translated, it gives CASSGSHYNEQFF.

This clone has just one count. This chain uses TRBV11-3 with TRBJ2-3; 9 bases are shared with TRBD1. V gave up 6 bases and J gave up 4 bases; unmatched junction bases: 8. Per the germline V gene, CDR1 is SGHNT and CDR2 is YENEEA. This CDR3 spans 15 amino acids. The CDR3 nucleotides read TGTGCCAGCAGGTCGACCGGGACAGGGTCAGATACGCAGTATTTT. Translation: CASRSTGTGSDTQYF.

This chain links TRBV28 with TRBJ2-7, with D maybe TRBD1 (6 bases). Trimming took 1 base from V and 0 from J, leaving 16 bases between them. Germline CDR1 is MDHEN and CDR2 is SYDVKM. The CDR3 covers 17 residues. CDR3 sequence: CASSLSLDRTSSYEQYF. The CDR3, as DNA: TGTGCCAGCAGTTTATCCCTAGACAGGACTTCCTCCTACGAGCAGTACTTC.

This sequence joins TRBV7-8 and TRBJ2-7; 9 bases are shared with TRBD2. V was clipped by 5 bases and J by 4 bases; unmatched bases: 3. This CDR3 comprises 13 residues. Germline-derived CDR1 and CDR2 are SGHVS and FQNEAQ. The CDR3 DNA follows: TGTGCCAGCAGCGCGGGACTAGCATACGAGCAGTACTTC. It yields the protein CASSAGLAYEQYF.

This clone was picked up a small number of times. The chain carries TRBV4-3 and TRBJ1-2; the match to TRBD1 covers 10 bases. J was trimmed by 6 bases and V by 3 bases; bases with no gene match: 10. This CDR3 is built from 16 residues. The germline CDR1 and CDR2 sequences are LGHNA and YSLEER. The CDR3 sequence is CASSHLIGTGDDGYTF. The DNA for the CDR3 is TGCGCCAGCAGCCATTTAATTGGGACAGGGGATGATGGCTACACCTTC.

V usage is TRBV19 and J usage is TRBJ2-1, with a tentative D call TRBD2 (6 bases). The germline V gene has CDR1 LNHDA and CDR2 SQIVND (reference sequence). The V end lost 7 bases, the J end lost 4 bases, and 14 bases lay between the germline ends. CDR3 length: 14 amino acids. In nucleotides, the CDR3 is TGTGCCAGTAAGGGAGGCAGGACTTACAATGAGCAGTTCTTC. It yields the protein CASKGGRTYNEQFF.

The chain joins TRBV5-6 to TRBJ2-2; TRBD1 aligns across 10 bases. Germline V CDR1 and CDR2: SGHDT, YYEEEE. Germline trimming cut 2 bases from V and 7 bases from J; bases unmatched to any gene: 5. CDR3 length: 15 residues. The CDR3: CASSFGTGEIGELFF. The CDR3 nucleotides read TGTGCCAGCAGCTTCGGGACAGGGGAAATCGGGGAGCTGTTTTTT.

The CDR3 DNA reads as TGTGCCAGCAGCCGAGGCGGGAGTTATAATGAGCAGTTCTTC. Translation: CASSRGGSYNEQFF. The chain recombines TRBV5-8 with TRBJ2-1; TRBD2 matches 7 bases. CDR3 length equals 14 residues. Germline CDR1 and CDR2: SGHTS and YDEGEE. With V trimmed by 4 bases and J by 7 bases, 8 bases remained unmatched.